This passage covers 27 T cell receptor beta chains from one sample sequenced in a study of tumor and adjacent non-tumor tissue in lung cancer. No cell sorting was done before RNA was extracted from the tissue. More than 3 cm separated this lung sample from the edge of the tumor. TCRbeta libraries were built with three rounds of nested PCR, modified from ARM-PCR. MiXCR was run by TCRdb on the multiplex PCR reads, yielding one entry per CDR3 protein. The repertoire holds about 86,000 distinct CDR3 sequences, with approximately 73% as singletons. The sample comprised distant non-tumor lung tissue. These receptors all stem from a woman in her forties or fifties with non-small cell lung cancer.

In regard to this clonotype: One end of the junction does not line up with germline, which may come from a read error. The chain recombines TRBV5-3 with TRBJ2-6; 7 bases match TRBD1. TRBV5-3 has ORF status, its function being uncertain. The CDR3 runs to 19 residues. This CDR3 reads CASHHRSGTDPSGANALTF. CDR3 nucleotides: TGTGCCAGCCACCATCGATCCGGGACAGACCCCTCTGGGGCCAACGCCCTGACTTTC.

Regarding this clonotype: Possible read error: a much larger clone is one base away. The gene calls are TRBV20-1 and TRBJ1-2; TRBD1 is a possible D gene (5 bases). V gave up 2 bases and J gave up 7 bases, with 23 bases separating them. Germline values: CDR1 DFQATT, CDR2 SNEGSKA (reference sequence). The CDR3 consists of 16 residues. CDR3 residues: CSARYGAGPLGLGYTF. The CDR3 nucleotides read TGCAGTGCTAGATATGGAGCAGGGCCGTTGGGTCTTGGCTACACCTTC.

This clonotype was observed once. Lacking the conserved final phenylalanine or tryptophan, this CDR3 likely reflects a read error. The chain couples TRBV6-1 to TRBJ1-4, with D uncertain. The J call is in doubt because the DNA end fits TRBJ2-2 better. The CDR3 contains 11 residues. Germline V gene sequence: CDR1 MNHNS, CDR2 SASEGT. The CDR3 region has the DNA TGTGCCATCAGTGGCGGCCCGGAGCTGTTTTTG. Amino acid sequence: CAISGGPELFL.

Concerning this clonotype itself: One base away lies a much larger clone, so this may be a sequencing read error. The V gene is TRBV20-1, the J gene TRBJ2-2; weak D call: TRBD2 (6 bases). The CDR3 loop spans 13 amino acids. Germline CDR1 DFQATT, CDR2 SNEGSKA (reference sequence). The CDR3 sequence is CSGTRKGAGELFF. Written as DNA, the CDR3 is TGCAGCGGGACTCGTAAGGGTGCCGGGGAGCTGTTTTTT.

For this clonotype: This may arise from a read error, as a much more abundant clone is one base away. V gene TRBV6-6 combines with J gene TRBJ2-7; D may be TRBD1 (5 bases). There are 15 residues in the CDR3. Germline CDR1 is MNHNY and CDR2 is SVGAGI (reference sequence). The germline V and J ends were trimmed by 2 bases and 0 bases, with 11 bases remaining between them. CDR3 DNA: TGTGCCAGCAGTTACGACAGCGTGAGCTCCTACGAGCAGTACTTC. This translates into CASSYDSVSSYEQYF.

This clonotype was seen more than once but under ten times. The CDR3 end shows no conserved phenylalanine or tryptophan, and so a read error is likely. No DNA is shown, since the ends of the CDR3 on it are uncertain; the CDR3 is the one TCRdb lists. V and J are TRBV11-2 and TRBJ2-2; whether TRBD2, the table's D call, matches the DNA was not checked. Germline values: CDR1 SGHAT, CDR2 FQNNGV. The CDR3 contains 15 residues when both ends are counted. CDR3 in amino acids: CASSLESGGSGELSL.

The V gene is TRBV29-1, the J gene TRBJ1-5; D perhaps matches TRBD1 (6 bases). The CDR3 length is 15 residues. The V end was cut by 7 bases, the J end by 3 bases, with 19 bases between. Germline V gene lookup returns CDR1 SQVTM and CDR2 ANQGSEA. CDR3: CSATSPGGINQPQHF. The CDR3 DNA is TGCAGCGCCACCTCGCCGGGGGGCATCAATCAGCCCCAGCATTTT.

This clonotype was counted ten times or more. This chain connects TRBV24-1 to TRBJ2-5; perhaps TRBD2 as D (5 bases). The V and J ends lost 4 bases and 2 bases respectively, with 7 bases between them. Germline V CDR1 and CDR2: KGHDR, SFDVKD. The CDR3 totals 13 residues. CDR3 sequence (DNA): TGTGCCACCAGTGACGACTATCAAGAGACCCAGTACTTC. Protein product: CATSDDYQETQYF.

A remark on this clonotype: The junction shows a germline mismatch at one end, possibly a read error. The chain recombines TRBV11-3 with TRBJ2-1; 9 bases agree with TRBD2. This CDR3 contains 17 residues. The germline V gene has CDR1 SGHNT and CDR2 YENEEA. CDR3: CATSLGTSSSSYNEQFF. The CDR3 DNA reads as TGTGCTACCAGCTTAGGGACTAGCAGCAGCTCCTACAATGAACAGTTCTTC.

To note about this clonotype: Relative to the germline gene, one junction end is altered; a read error may explain this. The V gene is TRBV29-1, the J gene TRBJ2-7; D remains ambiguous. CDR1 is SQVTM and CDR2 is ANQGSEA in the germline V gene. The CDR3 extends over 14 amino acids. The CDR3 bases are TGCAGCGTTGGCCTCAGACATGTTTCCTACGAGCAGTACTTT. Its protein product is CSVGLRHVSYEQYF.

By share, this clonotype ranks as medium-sized. This chain joins TRBV29-1 and TRBJ2-7; D is unclear. The germline V gene has CDR1 SQVTM and CDR2 ANQGSEA. This CDR3 contains 12 residues. V lost 6 bases to trimming and J lost 2 bases, with 11 bases between them. This CDR3 reads CSVADGTYEQYF. The DNA of the CDR3 is TGCAGCGTGGCTGACGGAACCTACGAGCAGTACTTC.

As concerns this clonotype: The junction departs from the called germline gene at one end, perhaps through a read error. The chain joins TRBV6-6 to TRBJ1-2; 7 nucleotides agree with TRBD1. The germline gives CDR1 MNHNY, CDR2 SVGAGI (reference sequence). This CDR3 is 14 amino acids long. The CDR3 loop is CVSGGGSANYGYTF. CDR3 coding DNA: TGTGTCAGCGGAGGGGGCTCAGCTAACTATGGCTACACCTTT.

Details on this clonotype: A much more abundant neighbour one base away suggests this may be a read error. V and J are TRBV5-1 and TRBJ2-7, with D possibly matching TRBD1 (6 bases). The CDR3 runs 14 residues. Per germline, CDR1 SGHRS and CDR2 YFSETQ. The CDR3: CASSEDGQSYEKYF. For the CDR3, the DNA is TGCGCCAGCAGCGAAGATGGACAGAGCTACGAGAAGTACTTC.

With regard to this clonotype: A much larger clone is a single base away; this may be a read error. V usage is TRBV20-1 and J usage is TRBJ2-3; possibly TRBD1 or TRBD2 for D (5 bases each). Per germline, CDR1 DFQATT and CDR2 SNEGSKA (reference sequence). CDR3 length equals 15 residues. The CDR3 region has the DNA TGCAGTACTAGAGGTGACGGGGCACACACAGATACGCAGTATTTT. Translated: CSTRGDGAHTDTQYF.

Comment on this clonotype: The junction differs from germline at one of its ends, possibly a read error. This sequence joins TRBV6-4 and TRBJ2-3, with 7 bases lining up with TRBD2. CDR3 length: 13 residues. CDR1 is MRHNA and CDR2 is SNTAGT in the germline V gene. For the CDR3, the DNA is TGTACCAGCAGTGCGGGAGACGCAGATACGCAGTATTTT. Encoded protein: CTSSAGDADTQYF.

Notes on this clonotype: This is likely a read error, given that the CDR3 carries no conserved phenylalanine or tryptophan at its end. This chain uses TRBV11-2 with TRBJ2-7, with D hard to call. This CDR3 comprises 14 residues. Per the germline V gene, CDR1 is SGHAT and CDR2 is FQNNGV. This chain's CDR3 is CASSLTDDSYEQYL. For the CDR3, the DNA is TGTGCCAGTAGCTTAACCGATGACTCCTACGAGCAGTACTTA.

Details on this clonotype: The conserved final phenylalanine or tryptophan is absent from the CDR3, which likely points to a read error. The rearrangement joins TRBV11-2 to TRBJ2-1, with 10 bases fitting TRBD2. Per the germline V gene, CDR1 is SGHAT and CDR2 is FQNNGV. The CDR3 runs 15 residues. Germline trimming cut 0 bases from V and 9 bases from J; bases unmatched to any gene: 5. Here the CDR3 reads CASSLEASGSAEQFV. As DNA, the CDR3 is TGTGCCAGCAGCTTAGAGGCTAGCGGGAGTGCTGAGCAGTTCGTC.

Points on this clonotype: The junction shows a germline mismatch at one end, possibly a read error. The V and J genes are TRBV10-1 and TRBJ2-7; a possible D gene is TRBD1 (6 bases). Germline V gene lookup returns CDR1 WNHNN and CDR2 SYGVQD (reference sequence). The CDR3 spans 12 residues. The CDR3 is CASSVGASEQYF. The CDR3, as DNA: TGCGCCAGTAGTGTGGGGGCGAGCGAGCAGTACTTC.

Turning to this clonotype: A read error may be the cause here, since a much bigger clone is one base away. The CDR3 ends on some other residue instead of the conserved phenylalanine or tryptophan, so this is likely a read error. The J gene is TRBJ2-5, the V gene TRBV20-1; TRBD1 might be the D (5 bases). Trimming pared 6 bases from V and 2 bases from J, leaving 13 bases between. The CDR3 totals 13 residues. Per the germline V gene, CDR1 is DFQATT and CDR2 is SNEGSKA (reference sequence). The CDR3: CSARRQPQETQYI. For the CDR3, the DNA is TGCAGTGCCCGTCGACAGCCACAAGAGACCCAGTACATC.

This clonotype appeared a few times. The rearrangement joins TRBV24-1 to TRBJ1-5; TRBD1 matches 7 bases. Trimming removed 0 bases from V and 0 bases from J; junction bases left unmatched: 19. Germline assignment: CDR1 KGHDR and CDR2 SFDVKD. This CDR3 has 22 amino acids. CDR3 loop: CATSDLCRVPGGNIRSNQPQHF. The CDR3 bases are TGTGCCACCAGTGATTTGTGTCGAGTCCCAGGGGGGAATATTCGTAGCAATCAGCCCCAGCATTTT.

With regard to this clonotype: Since the CDR3 does not end with the conserved phenylalanine or tryptophan, this likely comes from a read error. The chain joins TRBV5-5 to TRBJ2-6; unclear D gene. Per the germline V gene, CDR1 is SGHKS and CDR2 is YYEKEE (reference sequence). V shed 0 bases and J shed 2 bases, with 3 bases lying between them. The length of the CDR3 is 14 residues. The CDR3 nucleotides read TGTGCCAGCAGCTTGGAGACTGGGGCCAACGTCCTGACTAAC. This sequence encodes CASSLETGANVLTN.

About this clonotype: As the CDR3 is not closed by the conserved phenylalanine or tryptophan, this likely results from a read error. The DNA is omitted, as the CDR3 cannot be located on it reliably, and the CDR3 follows TCRdb's listing. The chain uses TRBV11-2 and TRBJ2-7; the table names TRBD1, a call not compared with the DNA. The CDR3 region is 15 residues in length, termini included. CDR1 is SGHAT and CDR2 is FQNNGV in the germline V gene. CDR3 loop: CASNSPGGWGFEQYL.

This clonotype was observed many times. The chain combines TRBV5-4 with TRBJ2-1; TRBD2 matches at 8 bases. Germline trimming cut 0 bases from V and 6 bases from J; bases unmatched to any gene: 5. Per the germline V gene, CDR1 is SGHNT and CDR2 is YYREEE (reference sequence). The length of the CDR3 is 15 residues. The CDR3 DNA reads as TGTGCCAGCAGCTTGGAAGCGGGAGCGGGCAATGAGCAGTTCTTC. Its protein product is CASSLEAGAGNEQFF. The full variable domain, its missing parts supplied by reference TRBV5-4 and TRBJ2-1, is ETGVTQSPTHLIKTRGQQVTLRCSSQSGHNTVSWYQQALGQGPQFIFQYYREEENGRGNFPPRFSGLQFPNYSSELNVNALELDDSALYLCASSLEAGAGNEQFFGPGTRLTVL.

The sample holds one count of this clonotype. J is TRBJ2-7 and V is TRBV6-5; 7 bases align to TRBD2. Germline CDR1 reads MNHEY; CDR2 reads SVGAGI. This CDR3 spans 15 amino acids. J was trimmed by 4 bases and V by 9 bases; bases with no gene match: 15. Written as DNA, the CDR3 is TGTGCCAGGAGTCACCAGTGGGAGGGACCATACGAGCAGTACTTC. This translates into CARSHQWEGPYEQYF.

This chain connects TRBV5-6 to TRBJ2-1; D gene uncertain. This CDR3 region has 12 residues. Per the germline V gene, CDR1 is SGHDT and CDR2 is YYEEEE. CDR3 sequence (DNA): TGTACCATCAGCTTGGCTAGCAATGAGCAGTTCTTC. Its protein is CTISLASNEQFF.

Worth noting for this clonotype: One end of the junction varies from germline; a read error may be responsible. The V and J genes are TRBV6-6 and TRBJ2-7; unclear D gene. Per germline, CDR1 MNHNY and CDR2 SVGAGI (reference sequence). CDR3 length: 11 residues. The CDR3 DNA follows: TGTACCAGCATGGAAAATTACAAGCAGTACTTC. It is translated as CTSMENYKQYF.

For this clonotype: A junction end diverges from the germline sequence, so it may reflect a read error. V and J are TRBV4-1 and TRBJ2-4, with D tentatively TRBD2 (7 bases). This CDR3 spans 18 amino acids. CDR1 is MGHRA and CDR2 is YSYEKL in the germline V gene. The CDR3 DNA sequence: TGTGCCAGCAGCCAAGAAGGGGGGGGACGTAGCGCCAAAAACATTCAGTACTTC. Translating it yields CASSQEGGGRSAKNIQYF.